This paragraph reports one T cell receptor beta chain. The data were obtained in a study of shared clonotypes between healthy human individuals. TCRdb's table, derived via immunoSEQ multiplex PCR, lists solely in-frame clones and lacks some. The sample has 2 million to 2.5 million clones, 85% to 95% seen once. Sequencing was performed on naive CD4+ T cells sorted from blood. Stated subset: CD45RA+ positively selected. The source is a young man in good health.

The CDR3 nucleotides are TGCGCCAGCAGCCTGACAGGGGACAGGGGGTTCTATGAGCAGTTCTTC. Translation: CASSLTGDRGFYEQFF. This chain joins TRBV5-1 and TRBJ2-1; 11 positions agree with TRBD1. The CDR3 is made up of 16 amino acids. Germline CDR1 SGHRS, CDR2 YFSETQ. With V trimmed by 4 bases and J by 8 bases, 11 bases remained unmatched.